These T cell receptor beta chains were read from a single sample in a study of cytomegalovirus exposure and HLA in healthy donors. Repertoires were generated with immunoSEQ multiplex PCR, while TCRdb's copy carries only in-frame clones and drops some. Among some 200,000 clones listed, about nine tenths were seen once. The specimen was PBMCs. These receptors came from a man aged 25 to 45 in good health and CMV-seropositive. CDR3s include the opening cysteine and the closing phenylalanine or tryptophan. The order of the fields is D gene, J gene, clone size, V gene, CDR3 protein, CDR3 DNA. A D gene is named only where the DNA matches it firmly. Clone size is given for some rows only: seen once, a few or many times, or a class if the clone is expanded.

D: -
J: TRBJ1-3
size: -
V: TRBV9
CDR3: CASSEGTGASGNTIYF
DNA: TGTGCCAGCAGCGAGGGAACTGGAGCCTCTGGAAACACCATATATTTT

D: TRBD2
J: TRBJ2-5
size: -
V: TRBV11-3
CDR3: CASGSGEETQYF
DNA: TGTGCCAGCGGTAGCGGGGAAGAGACCCAGTACTTC

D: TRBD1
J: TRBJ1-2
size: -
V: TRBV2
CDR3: CASSVPGQTPSHYGYTF
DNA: TGTGCCAGCAGCGTACCGGGACAGACCCCTTCTCACTATGGCTACACCTTC

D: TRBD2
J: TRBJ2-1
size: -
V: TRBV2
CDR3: CASSLTSYEQFF
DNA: TGTGCCAGCAGTTTGACTAGCTATGAGCAGTTCTTC

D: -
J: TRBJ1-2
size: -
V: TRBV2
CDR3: CASSAQGNGYTF
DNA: TGTGCCAGCAGTGCCCAGGGGAATGGCTACACCTTC

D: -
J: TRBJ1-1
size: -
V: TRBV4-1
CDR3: CASSQVEAGNTEAFF
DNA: TGCGCCAGCAGCCAGGTGGAGGCGGGAAACACTGAAGCTTTCTTT

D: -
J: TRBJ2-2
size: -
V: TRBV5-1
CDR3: CASSPITGHTGELFF
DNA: TGCGCCAGCAGCCCAATAACAGGACACACCGGGGAGCTGTTTTTT

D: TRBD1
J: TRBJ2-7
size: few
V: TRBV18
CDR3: CASSPGTGGVYEQYF
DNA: TGTGCCAGCTCACCCGGGACAGGGGGGGTCTACGAGCAGTACTTC

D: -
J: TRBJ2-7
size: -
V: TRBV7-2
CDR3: CASSYRVLGSYEQYF
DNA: TGTGCCAGCAGCTACCGGGTACTTGGGTCCTACGAGCAGTACTTC

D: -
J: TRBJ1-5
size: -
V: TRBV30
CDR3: CASDGNQPQHF
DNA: TGTGCCTCGGATGGCAATCAGCCCCAGCATTTT

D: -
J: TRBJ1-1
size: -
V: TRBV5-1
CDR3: CASSPDNLNTEAFF
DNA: TGCGCCAGCAGCCCGGACAATTTGAACACTGAAGCTTTCTTT

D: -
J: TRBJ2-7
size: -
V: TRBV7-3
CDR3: CASSLGTAYEQYF
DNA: TGTGCCAGCAGCTTAGGAACAGCCTACGAGCAGTACTTC

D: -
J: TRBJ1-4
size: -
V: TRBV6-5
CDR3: CASRASRGTNEKLFF
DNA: TGTGCCAGCAGGGCATCGCGGGGCACTAATGAAAAACTGTTTTTT

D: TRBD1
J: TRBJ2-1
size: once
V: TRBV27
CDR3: CASSLSGGPYEQFF
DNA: TGTGCCAGCAGTTTATCAGGGGGCCCCTATGAGCAGTTCTTC

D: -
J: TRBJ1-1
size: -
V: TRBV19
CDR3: CASRPLDRNTEAFF
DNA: TGTGCCAGTAGGCCTTTGGACAGGAACACTGAAGCTTTCTTT

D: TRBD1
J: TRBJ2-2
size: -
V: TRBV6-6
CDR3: CASSYTGQGNTGELFF
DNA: TGTGCCAGCAGTTACACGGGACAGGGGAACACCGGGGAGCTGTTTTTT

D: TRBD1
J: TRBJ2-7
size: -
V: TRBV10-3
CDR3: CAITGDSYEQYF
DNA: TGTGCCATCACAGGGGACAGTTACGAGCAGTACTTC

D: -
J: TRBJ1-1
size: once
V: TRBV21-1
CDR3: CASSWVVNTEAFF
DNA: TGTGCCAGCAGCTGGGTGGTGAACACTGAAGCTTTCTTT

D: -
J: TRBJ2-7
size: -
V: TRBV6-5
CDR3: CASSGTYEQYF
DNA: TGTGCCAGCAGTGGGACCTACGAGCAGTACTTC

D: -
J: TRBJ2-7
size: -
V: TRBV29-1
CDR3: CSVKSGAYEQYF
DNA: TGCAGCGTTAAATCAGGGGCCTACGAGCAGTACTTC

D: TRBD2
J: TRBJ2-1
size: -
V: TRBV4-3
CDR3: CASSQERARGGLTDNEQFF
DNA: TGCGCCAGCAGCCAAGAACGTGCGCGGGGGGGCCTCACGGACAATGAGCAGTTCTTC

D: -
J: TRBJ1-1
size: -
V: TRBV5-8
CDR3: CASSLMVNTEAFF
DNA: TGTGCCAGCAGCTTGATGGTGAACACTGAAGCTTTCTTT

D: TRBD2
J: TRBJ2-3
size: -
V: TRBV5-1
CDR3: CASSLGGRDADTQYF
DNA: TGCGCCAGCAGCTTGGGCGGGAGGGACGCAGATACGCAGTATTTT

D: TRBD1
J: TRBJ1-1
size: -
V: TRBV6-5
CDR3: CASSYSQGGPNTEAFF
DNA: TGTGCCAGCAGTTACTCCCAGGGGGGACCGAACACTGAAGCTTTCTTT

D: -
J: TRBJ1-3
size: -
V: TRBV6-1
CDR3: CASSEGVLRSSGSGNTIYF
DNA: TGTGCCAGCAGTGAAGGGGTCCTAAGGAGCTCGGGCTCTGGAAACACCATATATTTT

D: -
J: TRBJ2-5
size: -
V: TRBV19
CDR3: CASSIGTGYQETQYF
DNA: TGTGCCAGTAGTATAGGTACAGGGTATCAAGAGACCCAGTACTTC

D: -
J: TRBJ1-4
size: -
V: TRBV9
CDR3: CASSVAGANEKLFF
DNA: TGTGCCAGCAGCGTGGCGGGGGCTAATGAAAAACTGTTTTTT

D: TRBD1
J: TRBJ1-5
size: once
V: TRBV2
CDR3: CASRTGTGNQPQHF
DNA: TGTGCCAGCAGAACCGGGACAGGCAATCAGCCCCAGCATTTT

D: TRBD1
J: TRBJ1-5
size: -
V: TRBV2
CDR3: CASSLLDRGHQPQHF
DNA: TGTGCCAGCAGTCTCCTTGACAGGGGGCATCAGCCCCAGCATTTT

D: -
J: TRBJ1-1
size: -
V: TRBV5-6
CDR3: CASSRGNTEAFF
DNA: TGTGCCAGCAGCCGGGGGAACACTGAAGCTTTCTTT

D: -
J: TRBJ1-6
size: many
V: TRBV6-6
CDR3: CASSYGAENSPLHF
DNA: TGTGCCAGCAGTTACGGGGCAGAAAATTCACCCCTCCACTTT

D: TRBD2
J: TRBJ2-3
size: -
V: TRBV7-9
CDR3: CASSMTSGGTDTQYF
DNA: TGTGCCAGCAGTATGACTAGCGGGGGAACAGATACGCAGTATTTT

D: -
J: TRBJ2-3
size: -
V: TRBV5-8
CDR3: CASSYSSRSTDTQYF
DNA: TGTGCCAGCAGCTATTCCAGCAGGTCGACAGATACGCAGTATTTT

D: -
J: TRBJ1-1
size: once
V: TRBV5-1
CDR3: CASSLVPRNTEAFF
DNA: TGCGCCAGCAGCTTGGTCCCCCGAAACACTGAAGCTTTCTTT

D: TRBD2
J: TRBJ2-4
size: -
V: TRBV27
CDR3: CASSRGTSRDIQYF
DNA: TGTGCCAGCAGCAGAGGGACTAGCAGGGACATTCAGTACTTC

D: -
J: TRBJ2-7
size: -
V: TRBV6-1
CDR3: CASTLKGSLYEQYF
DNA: TGTGCCAGCACCCTGAAGGGGTCCCTCTACGAGCAGTACTTC

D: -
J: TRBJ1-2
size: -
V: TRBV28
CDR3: CASSAGQHRLYTF
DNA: TGTGCCAGCAGTGCGGGCCAGCACCGACTCTACACCTTC

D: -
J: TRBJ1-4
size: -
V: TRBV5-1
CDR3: CASSGGTAATNEKLFF
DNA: TGCGCCAGCAGCGGGGGCACAGCCGCAACTAATGAAAAACTGTTTTTT

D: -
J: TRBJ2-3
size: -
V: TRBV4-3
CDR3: CASSEGEAMGTDTQYF
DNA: TGCGCCAGCAGCGAAGGCGAAGCGATGGGAACAGATACGCAGTATTTT

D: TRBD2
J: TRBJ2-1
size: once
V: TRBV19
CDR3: CASSIRGGAYNEQFF
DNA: TGTGCCAGTAGTATACGCGGGGGGGCCTACAATGAGCAGTTCTTC

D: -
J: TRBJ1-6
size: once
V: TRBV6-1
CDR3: CASSETGRTANSPLHF
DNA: TGTGCCAGCAGTGAAACAGGGAGGACTGCTAATTCACCCCTCCACTTT

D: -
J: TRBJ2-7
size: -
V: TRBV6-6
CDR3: CASSSTRDLGEQYF
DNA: TGTGCCAGCAGTTCGACGCGGGACCTAGGCGAGCAGTACTTC

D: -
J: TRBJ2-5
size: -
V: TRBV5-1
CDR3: CASSFTASKETQYF
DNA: TGCGCCAGCAGCTTTACAGCGAGTAAAGAGACCCAGTACTTC

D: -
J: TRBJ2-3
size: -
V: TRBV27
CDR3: CASSDRLHPKGDTQYF
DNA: TGTGCCAGCAGTGACAGACTGCACCCGAAAGGGGATACGCAGTATTTT

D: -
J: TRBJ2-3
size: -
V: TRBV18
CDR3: CASSPLEGADTQYF
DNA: TGTGCCAGCTCACCTCTGGAGGGGGCAGATACGCAGTATTTT

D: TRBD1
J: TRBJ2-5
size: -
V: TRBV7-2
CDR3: CASSWTGGGGLQETQYF
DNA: TGTGCCAGCAGCTGGACAGGGGGCGGAGGGCTACAAGAGACCCAGTACTTC

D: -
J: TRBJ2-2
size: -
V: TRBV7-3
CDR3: CASSYLGSNTGELFF
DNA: TGTGCCAGCAGCTACTTAGGGTCGAACACCGGGGAGCTGTTTTTT

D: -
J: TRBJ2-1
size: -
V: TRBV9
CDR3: CASSNFNEQFF
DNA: TGTGCCAGCAGCAACTTCAATGAGCAGTTCTTC

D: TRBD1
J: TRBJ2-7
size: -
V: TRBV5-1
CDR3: CASSLVGQGYEQYF
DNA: TGCGCCAGCAGCTTGGTAGGACAGGGCTACGAGCAGTACTTC